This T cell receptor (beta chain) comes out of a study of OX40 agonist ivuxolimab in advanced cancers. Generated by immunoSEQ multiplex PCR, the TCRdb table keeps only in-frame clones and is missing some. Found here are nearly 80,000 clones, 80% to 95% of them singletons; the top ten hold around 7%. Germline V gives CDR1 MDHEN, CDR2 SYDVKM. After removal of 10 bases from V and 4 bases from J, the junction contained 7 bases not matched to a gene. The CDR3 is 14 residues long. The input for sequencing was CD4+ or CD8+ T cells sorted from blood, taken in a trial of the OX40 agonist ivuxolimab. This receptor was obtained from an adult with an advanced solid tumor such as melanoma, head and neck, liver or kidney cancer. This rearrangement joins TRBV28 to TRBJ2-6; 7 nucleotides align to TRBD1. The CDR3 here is CATRTGAGANVLTF. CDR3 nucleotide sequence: TGTGCCACCCGTACAGGGGCAGGGGCCAACGTCCTGACTTTC.